The 4 T cell receptor beta chains listed next were all sequenced from one sample in a study of blood T cells in healthy people across ages. PCR was performed a second time for about 7 to 11 cycles using a sample-barcoded 5' primer and a J-beta primer mix. TCRdb reanalysed the 5' RACE reads using MiXCR and keeps one entry per CDR3 protein. The sample includes hundreds of thousands of distinct CDR3 sequences, roughly 60% of them seen just once. The specimen sequenced was blood. These receptors all come from a young man in good health.

The CDR3 region is CASRSPTDNTEAFF. CDR3 nucleotides: TGTGCCAGCAGATCTCCGACGGATAACACTGAAGCTTTCTTT. The chain uses TRBV7-9 and TRBJ1-1; no clear D. Trimming took off 6 bases at V and 2 bases at J, with 13 bases between the two ends. Germline CDR1 is SEHNR and CDR2 is FQNEAQ (reference sequence). This CDR3 has 14 amino acids. The whole variable domain, filled in from reference TRBV7-9 and TRBJ1-1, reads DTGVSQNPRHKITKRGQNVTFRCDPISEHNRLYWYRQTLGQGPEFLTYFQNEAQLEKSRLLSDRFSAERPKGSFSTLEIQRTEQGDSAMYLCASRSPTDNTEAFFGQGTRLTVV.

The CDR3 sequence: CASSQDLGAGGTQYF. The CDR3 DNA sequence: TGTGCCAGCAGCCAAGATCTTGGCGCGGGGGGGACCCAGTACTTC. The V gene is TRBV4-2, the J gene TRBJ2-5; TRBD2 agrees at 8 bases. CDR3 length: 15 amino acids. The ends lost 0 bases at V and 7 bases at J; junction bases unmatched: 7. Germline lookup yields CDR1 LGHNA and CDR2 YNFKEQ.

This chain connects TRBV18 to TRBJ1-2; the D gene is possibly TRBD1 (6 bases). V was clipped by 3 bases and J by 4 bases, with 15 bases between them. Germline V gene sequence: CDR1 KGHSH, CDR2 LQKENI. The CDR3 covers 15 residues. For the CDR3, the DNA is TGTGCCAGCTCACCCGAACAGGGTGAGATCTATGGCTACACCTTC. This codes for CASSPEQGEIYGYTF.

The V and J genes are TRBV4-2 and TRBJ2-3; 9 bases fit TRBD2. The junction had 5 bases not matched to a gene; V was cut back by 1 base and J by 3 bases. Germline V lookup: CDR1 LGHNA, CDR2 YNFKEQ. This CDR3 is 16 amino acids long. CDR3: CASSQGPAGGTDTQYF. The CDR3, as DNA: TGTGCCAGCAGCCAAGGTCCAGCGGGAGGAACAGATACGCAGTATTTT.